The rows below give T cell receptor beta chains drawn from one sample of a study of T-cell memory formation after mild COVID-19. MiXCR was run by TCRdb on the 5' RACE reads, yielding one entry per CDR3 protein. This sample has a few hundred thousand distinct CDR3 sequences, with about 20% found just once. The sample was PBMCs or a T cell subset sorted from them (not recorded which). The origin of the receptors is a man younger than 30 who had mild COVID-19 (a few samples of this study predate the infection). Cell type and time point are not known. Each CDR3 is given with its conserved first and last residue. Fields, in order: D gene, J gene, V gene, clone size, CDR3 protein, CDR3 DNA. A D gene is named only where the DNA matches it firmly. Clone size appears in some rows only: once, few, many, or a class for an expanded clone.

TRBD2 TRBJ2-5 TRBV5-1 few CASSLGTSKGGETQYF TGCGCCAGCAGCTTGGGGACTAGCAAAGGCGGAGAGACCCAGTACTTC
- TRBJ2-3 TRBV25-1 few CATTPGLSTDTQYF TGTGCCACCACGCCGGGACTTAGCACAGATACGCAGTATTTT
- TRBJ1-4 TRBV11-2 - CASRVGHGNEKLFF TGTGCCAGCCGGGTAGGGCACGGTAATGAAAAACTGTTTTTT
- TRBJ2-2 TRBV12-3/TRBV12-4 - CASSPVTGELFF TGTGCCAGCAGTCCCGTTACCGGGGAGCTGTTTTTT
- TRBJ1-5 TRBV12-3/TRBV12-4 many CASSLGQNQPQHF TGTGCCAGCAGCTTAGGACAAAATCAGCCCCAGCATTTT
- TRBJ1-2 TRBV12-3/TRBV12-4 many CASSSGPGYGYTF TGTGCCAGCAGTTCCGGGCCCGGATATGGCTACACCTTC
- TRBJ2-4 TRBV12-3/TRBV12-4 - CASSSVWGQGGRIQYF TGTGCCAGCAGTTCGGTCTGGGGGCAGGGCGGTCGCATTCAGTACTTC
- TRBJ2-1 TRBV4-3 - CASSHPGNDEQFF TGCGCCAGCAGCCACCCCGGGAACGATGAGCAGTTCTTC
TRBD2 TRBJ2-3 TRBV7-7 many CASSLGAGETDTQYF TGTGCCAGCAGCTTAGGAGCGGGGGAAACAGATACGCAGTATTTT
- TRBJ1-2 TRBV5-1 - CASSLRGPGGYTF TGCGCCAGCAGCTTGCGGGGGCCGGGAGGCTACACCTTC
- TRBJ1-4 TRBV28 - CASLNGWPLREKLFF TGTGCCAGCCTGAACGGGTGGCCTTTGAGAGAAAAACTGTTTTTT
TRBD1 TRBJ2-6 TRBV9 - CASTRRDRVLSSGANVLTF TGTGCCAGCACCCGACGGGACAGGGTTTTAAGCTCTGGGGCCAACGTCCTGACTTTC
- TRBJ1-1 TRBV25-1 - CASSEYLQGNTEAFF TGTGCCAGCAGTGAGTATCTCCAGGGGAACACTGAAGCTTTCTTT
- TRBJ2-7 TRBV7-2 - CASSPISGYEQYF TGTGCCAGCAGCCCCATCTCGGGCTACGAGCAGTACTTC
- TRBJ2-3 TRBV7-8 few CASSPRDGAVGDTQYF TGTGCCAGCAGTCCGCGTGATGGGGCCGTAGGGGATACGCAGTATTTT
- TRBJ2-2 TRBV12-3/TRBV12-4 - CASSFGNSPGELFF TGTGCCAGCAGTTTTGGGAATAGTCCCGGGGAGCTGTTTTTT
- TRBJ1-6 TRBV11-2 few CASSLAGYSPLHF TGTGCCAGCAGCTTAGCGGGCTATTCACCCCTCCACTTT
- TRBJ1-1 TRBV27 - CASSLRRYGTEAFF TGTGCCAGCAGTTTACGCCGGTATGGCACTGAAGCTTTCTTT
- TRBJ1-1 TRBV30 - CAWPNTVYPLAMNTEAFF TGTGCCTGGCCTAACACGGTTTACCCCTTAGCGATGAACACTGAAGCTTTCTTT
- TRBJ1-1 TRBV6-2/TRBV6-3 few CASSKWTELNTEAFF TGTGCCAGCAGTAAATGGACAGAGCTGAACACTGAAGCTTTCTTT
- TRBJ1-2 TRBV20-1 - CSARDQRAPPGGGYTF TGCAGTGCTAGAGATCAACGAGCCCCCCCGGGGGGGGGCTACACCTTC
- TRBJ1-1 TRBV7-9 few CASSGGGIGAFF TGTGCCAGCAGCGGGGGGGGCATCGGAGCTTTCTTT
TRBD2 TRBJ2-1 TRBV29-1 - CSVEGGYLKGSYNEQFF TGCAGCGTTGAGGGGGGGTACCTGAAAGGTTCCTACAATGAGCAGTTCTTC
TRBD1 TRBJ2-5 TRBV7-3 - CASSMGQGETQYF TGTGCCAGCAGTATGGGACAGGGGGAGACCCAGTACTTC
TRBD1 TRBJ2-2 TRBV5-5 few CASRRTGFANTGELFF TGTGCCAGCAGGCGGACAGGGTTTGCGAACACCGGGGAGCTGTTTTTT
- TRBJ2-5 TRBV9 few CASSVAVQETQYF TGTGCCAGCAGCGTAGCGGTCCAAGAGACCCAGTACTTC
- TRBJ1-5 TRBV5-1 - CASSLGPGAGGNQPQHF TGCGCCAGCAGCTTGGGGCCAGGGGCTGGAGGCAATCAGCCCCAGCATTTT
- TRBJ2-7 TRBV7-3 few CASSHAPGYEQYF TGTGCCAGCAGCCATGCACCGGGCTACGAGCAGTACTTC
- TRBJ2-2 TRBV3-1 few CASSQVGGAGELFF TGTGCCAGCAGCCAAGTCGGCGGAGCCGGGGAGCTGTTTTTT
TRBD2 TRBJ2-3 TRBV19 many CASSIRRGGLDTQYF TGTGCCAGTAGTATAAGGCGGGGGGGCCTAGATACGCAGTATTTT
TRBD1 TRBJ1-1 TRBV7-2 few CASRRDRVNTEAFF TGTGCCAGCCGCCGGGACAGGGTGAACACTGAAGCTTTCTTT
TRBD1 TRBJ2-5 TRBV12-3/TRBV12-4 few CASSLGQGPPGTQYF TGTGCCAGCAGTTTGGGACAGGGGCCTCCTGGGACCCAGTACTTC
TRBD2 TRBJ2-1 TRBV7-2 few CASSLALAGHNEQFF TGTGCCAGCAGCTTAGCGTTAGCGGGGCACAATGAGCAGTTCTTC
- TRBJ1-2 TRBV3-1 few CASSQVGTPTDYGYTF TGTGCCAGCAGCCAAGTAGGCACACCCACCGACTATGGCTACACCTTC
- TRBJ1-4 TRBV7-8 few CASSLVGEEKLFF TGTGCCAGCAGCTTAGTAGGGGAGGAAAAACTGTTTTTT
TRBD1 TRBJ2-1 TRBV29-1 - CSVEDRGQWNEQFF TGCAGCGTTGAGGACAGGGGGCAGTGGAATGAGCAGTTCTTC
TRBD2 TRBJ2-1 TRBV20-1 few CSATGLSGGYEQFF TGCAGTGCAACAGGGCTTAGCGGGGGGTATGAGCAGTTCTTC
- TRBJ1-2 TRBV4-1 - CASSHPPRLHGYTF TGCGCCAGCAGCCATCCGCCCCGTTTACATGGCTACACCTTC
- TRBJ1-4 TRBV20-1 - CSACRDGNEKLFF TGCAGTGCCTGTCGGGACGGTAATGAAAAACTGTTTTTT
TRBD2 TRBJ2-1 TRBV6-2/TRBV6-3 few CASNLRGGPNEQFF TGTGCCAGCAATCTTCGGGGGGGCCCCAATGAGCAGTTCTTC
TRBD1 TRBJ2-7 TRBV7-7 few CASSLGTGKYYEQYF TGTGCCAGCAGCTTAGGGACAGGGAAATACTACGAGCAGTACTTC
- TRBJ1-5 TRBV6-2/TRBV6-3 - CASRRGRESNQPQHF TGTGCCAGCCGGAGGGGCAGGGAGAGCAATCAGCCCCAGCATTTT
TRBD2 TRBJ2-3 TRBV4-3 few CASSQSPGLGGGTDTQYF TGCGCCAGCAGCCAGAGCCCCGGACTGGGGGGGGGCACAGATACGCAGTATTTT
- TRBJ2-7 TRBV6-1 few CASSSPAYRADEQYF TGTGCCAGCAGTTCTCCAGCATACAGGGCGGACGAGCAGTACTTC
- TRBJ1-5 TRBV2 - CASSVWGHQPKHF TGTGCCAGCAGTGTCTGGGGACATCAGCCCAAGCATTTT
- TRBJ1-5 TRBV6-6 few CASTSGSFSNQPQHF TGTGCCAGCACCTCCGGGTCATTTAGCAATCAGCCCCAGCATTTT
- TRBJ2-1 TRBV24-1 - CATSALASGEQFF TGTGCCACCAGTGCATTAGCCAGCGGTGAGCAGTTCTTC
- TRBJ1-5 TRBV7-9 many CASSSTRGNQPQHF TGTGCCAGCAGCTCAACTAGGGGCAATCAGCCCCAGCATTTT
- TRBJ2-6 TRBV7-6 few CASSLSGGANVLTF TGTGCCAGCAGCTTATCCGGTGGGGCCAACGTCCTGACTTTC
- TRBJ1-5 TRBV6-1 - CASSEAAQSMGQPQHF TGTGCCAGCAGTGAAGCAGCACAGTCGATGGGTCAGCCCCAGCATTTT